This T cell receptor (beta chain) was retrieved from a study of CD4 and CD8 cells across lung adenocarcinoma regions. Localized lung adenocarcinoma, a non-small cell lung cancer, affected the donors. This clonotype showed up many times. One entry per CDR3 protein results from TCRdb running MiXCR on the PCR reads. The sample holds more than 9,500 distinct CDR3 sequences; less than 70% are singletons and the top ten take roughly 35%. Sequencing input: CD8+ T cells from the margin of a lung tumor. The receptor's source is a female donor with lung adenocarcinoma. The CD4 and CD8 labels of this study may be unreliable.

In DNA form, the CDR3 reads TGTGCCAGCACAGAAAGGGGAGCCCGAGGAGCTTTCTTT. It encodes CASTERGARGAFF. The chain employs TRBV6-1 and TRBJ1-1; maybe TRBD1 (5 bases). This CDR3 comprises 13 residues. The germline V and J ends were trimmed by 7 bases and 10 bases, with 19 bases remaining between them. Per the germline V gene, CDR1 is MNHNS and CDR2 is SASEGT.